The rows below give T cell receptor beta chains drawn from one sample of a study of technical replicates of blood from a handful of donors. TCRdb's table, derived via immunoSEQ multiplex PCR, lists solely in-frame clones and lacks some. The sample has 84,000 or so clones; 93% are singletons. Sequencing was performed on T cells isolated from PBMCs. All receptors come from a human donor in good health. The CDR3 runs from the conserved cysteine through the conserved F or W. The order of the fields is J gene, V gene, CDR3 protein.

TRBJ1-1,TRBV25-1,CASRTGGTEAFF
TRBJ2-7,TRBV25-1,CASRGQGPYEQYF
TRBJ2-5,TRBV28,CASSSGGTVLQETQYF
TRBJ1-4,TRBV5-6,CASRPQGLTNEKLFF
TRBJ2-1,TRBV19,CASSIRGLAGADWDNEQFF
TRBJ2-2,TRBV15,CATSSSGSRELFF
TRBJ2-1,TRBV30,CAWRSTVREQFF
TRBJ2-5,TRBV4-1,CASSQDWTGGTETQYF
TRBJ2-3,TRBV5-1,CASSLAGSGGGTDTQYF
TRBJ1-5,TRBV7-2,CASSRQLDSNQPQHF
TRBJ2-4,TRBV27,CASRSLAGGPGWNIQYF
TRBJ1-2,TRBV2,CASSQQGGVGGYTF
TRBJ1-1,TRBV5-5,CASILTVEAFF
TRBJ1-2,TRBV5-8,CASSLSGRSGYTF
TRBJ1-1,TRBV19,CASSTGVLVNTEAFF
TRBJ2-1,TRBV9,CASRNVTSFPNEQFF
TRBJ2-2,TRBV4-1,CASSAAGELFF
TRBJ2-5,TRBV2,CAGRDRAETQYF
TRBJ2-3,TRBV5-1,CASSFGEPGTDTQYF
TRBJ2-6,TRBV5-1,CASSLVAEANVLTF
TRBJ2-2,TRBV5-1,CASSLQPGQGSGELFF
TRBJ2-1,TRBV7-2,CASSLGTGGLEQFF
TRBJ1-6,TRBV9,CASSVEGTGLNSPLHF
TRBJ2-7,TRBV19,CASTDGSGYYEQYF
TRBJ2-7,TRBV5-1,CASSRSQGRDYEQYF
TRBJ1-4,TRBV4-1,CASSWGQFNEKLFF
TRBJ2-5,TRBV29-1,CSVTASGRSGETQYF
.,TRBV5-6,CASSFGGLYEQYF
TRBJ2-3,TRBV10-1,CASSEFVFDTQYF
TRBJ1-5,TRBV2,CASSGQLNSNQPQHF
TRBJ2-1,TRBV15,CATSNRENEQFF
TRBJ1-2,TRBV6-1,CASSDKKDWYRDYGYTF
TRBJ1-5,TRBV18,CASSPEVRDRYQPQHF
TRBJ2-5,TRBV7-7,CASSLESTAETQYF
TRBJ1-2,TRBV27,CASSLGGTQYGYTF